The rows below give T cell receptor beta chains drawn from one sample of a study of T-cell reconstitution after alpha-beta-depleted transplantation in children. TCRdb re-derived calls from the PCR reads in MiXCR, one entry per CDR3 protein. The data hold 700,000 or so distinct CDR3 sequences, with roughly 13% observed a single time. This specimen was PBMCs, taken before TCRalphabeta/CD19-depleted stem cell transplant. The receptors were gathered from a girl aged 2 to 10 with congenital amegakaryocytic thrombocytopenia, due to receive a stem cell transplant. Both conserved end residues are trimmed from each CDR3. Each record gives: clone size, J gene, V gene, CDR3 protein. Part of the rows lack a size; the others show once, few, many or a class for expanded clones.

abundance: many; j_gene: TRBJ1-6; v_gene: TRBV5-1; CDR3aa: ASSLGSTGPIYNSPLH
abundance: many; j_gene: TRBJ2-3; v_gene: TRBV28; CDR3aa: ASSRSGLAEGTDTQY
abundance: many; j_gene: TRBJ2-3; v_gene: TRBV5-5; CDR3aa: ASSLLAGGVDTQY
abundance: many; j_gene: TRBJ2-1; v_gene: TRBV7-8; CDR3aa: ASSLEFGGSPYNEQF
abundance: many; j_gene: TRBJ2-7; v_gene: TRBV5-1; CDR3aa: ASSPGLLGYEQY
abundance: NA; j_gene: TRBJ2-7; v_gene: TRBV7-9; CDR3aa: ASSPTGNTYEQY
abundance: NA; j_gene: TRBJ1-1; v_gene: TRBV5-1; CDR3aa: ASSFGTGGANTEAF
abundance: few; j_gene: TRBJ2-7; v_gene: TRBV5-1; CDR3aa: ASSLVVGPFSEQY
abundance: NA; j_gene: TRBJ2-7; v_gene: TRBV7-9; CDR3aa: ASSFVRAGNYEQY
abundance: many; j_gene: TRBJ1-2; v_gene: TRBV20-1; CDR3aa: SARDRGAANYGYT
abundance: many; j_gene: TRBJ2-7; v_gene: TRBV6-5; CDR3aa: ASSYTRTGPNYEQY
abundance: many; j_gene: TRBJ1-1; v_gene: TRBV27; CDR3aa: ASRGRGLPNTEAF
abundance: many; j_gene: TRBJ2-7; v_gene: TRBV5-1; CDR3aa: PRPYEQY
abundance: many; j_gene: TRBJ2-5; v_gene: TRBV7-9; CDR3aa: ASSLEPRPGEGTQY
abundance: many; j_gene: TRBJ1-4; v_gene: TRBV20-1; CDR3aa: SAPQPGTGGEKLF
abundance: NA; j_gene: TRBJ2-5; v_gene: TRBV18; CDR3aa: ASSPLPTGGQETQY
abundance: NA; j_gene: TRBJ2-5; v_gene: TRBV20-1; CDR3aa: SASLQGLQETQY
abundance: NA; j_gene: TRBJ2-1; v_gene: TRBV5-1; CDR3aa: ASRRTGVGNEQF
abundance: NA; j_gene: TRBJ1-5; v_gene: TRBV7-3; CDR3aa: ASSLRTGAPNQPQH
abundance: few; j_gene: TRBJ2-1; v_gene: TRBV18; CDR3aa: ASSPRPLGDEQF
abundance: many; j_gene: TRBJ2-6; v_gene: TRBV6-2/TRBV6-3; CDR3aa: ASSYFWLAGTSSGANVLT
abundance: few; j_gene: TRBJ2-1; v_gene: TRBV28; CDR3aa: ASKPTGAHNEQF
abundance: many; j_gene: TRBJ1-2; v_gene: TRBV28; CDR3aa: ASSLPTGIYYGYT
abundance: NA; j_gene: TRBJ2-1; v_gene: TRBV27; CDR3aa: ASSTSKGLDNEQF
abundance: NA; j_gene: TRBJ2-5; v_gene: TRBV5-6; CDR3aa: ASSSDGVRETQY
abundance: few; j_gene: TRBJ2-1; v_gene: TRBV7-3; CDR3aa: ASSSVAGQAYNEQF
abundance: many; j_gene: TRBJ2-7; v_gene: TRBV29-1; CDR3aa: STRDRGLEGEQY
abundance: many; j_gene: TRBJ2-7; v_gene: TRBV7-9; CDR3aa: ASSWGGDPYEQY
abundance: many; j_gene: TRBJ2-5; v_gene: TRBV5-1; CDR3aa: ASSLVGGGQETQY
abundance: few; j_gene: TRBJ2-7; v_gene: TRBV3-1; CDR3aa: ASSQGASGLTYEQY
abundance: NA; j_gene: TRBJ1-2; v_gene: TRBV12-3/TRBV12-4; CDR3aa: ASRRTGTGGSFGYT
abundance: many; j_gene: TRBJ2-5; v_gene: TRBV12-3/TRBV12-4; CDR3aa: ASSLGSLAGEGETQY
abundance: NA; j_gene: TRBJ2-1; v_gene: TRBV15; CDR3aa: ATSNSRLAGAEQF
abundance: many; j_gene: TRBJ2-7; v_gene: TRBV12-3/TRBV12-4; CDR3aa: ASGRGNEQY
abundance: many; j_gene: TRBJ2-1; v_gene: TRBV7-6; CDR3aa: ASSLMVGVTAGGYNEQF
abundance: few; j_gene: TRBJ2-1; v_gene: TRBV27; CDR3aa: ASRRDRDRGNNEQF
abundance: few; j_gene: TRBJ1-2; v_gene: TRBV12-3/TRBV12-4; CDR3aa: ASSFSAFVGYT